A single sample gave rise to the 25 T cell receptor beta chains below, sequenced in a study of T-cell memory formation after mild COVID-19. TCRdb independently ran MiXCR on the 5' RACE reads; one entry per CDR3 protein. The sample records 280,000 or so distinct CDR3 sequences, 7.5% to 9.5% being singletons. Sequencing input: PBMCs or a T cell subset sorted from them (not recorded which). These receptors originate from a young man who had mild COVID-19 (a few samples of this study predate the infection). Cell type and time point are not known.

This clonotype has more than one count but fewer than ten. This CDR3 reads CASSLGTSGSTDTQYF. The CDR3 DNA reads as TGCGCCAGCAGCCTTGGGACTAGCGGGTCCACAGATACGCAGTATTTT. The rearrangement uses TRBV5-1 and TRBJ2-3; 12 nucleotides line up with TRBD2. CDR3 length equals 16 residues. V lost 4 bases to trimming and J lost 2 bases; unmatched junction nucleotides: 5. Germline loops: CDR1 SGHRS, CDR2 YFSETQ.

This clonotype was counted only a few times. The J gene is TRBJ2-7, the V gene TRBV10-3; no clear D gene. Germline CDR1 reads ENHRY; CDR2 reads SYGVKD. V was pared by 0 bases and J by 2 bases, with 11 bases between. This CDR3 is built from 15 residues. CDR3 nucleotides: TGTGCCATCAGTGAGTCGGCAGCAAAGACCTACGAGCAGTACTTC. Its translation is CAISESAAKTYEQYF.

There are a few counts of this clonotype. The chain has TRBV27 and TRBJ1-5, with 8 bases identical to TRBD1. CDR3 size: 16 residues. CDR1 and CDR2 from the germline V gene are MNHEY and SMNVEV (reference sequence). Trimming took 6 bases from V and 4 from J; bases not matched to a gene: 11. The CDR3 sequence: CASSRTTGGANQPQHF. CDR3 DNA sequence: TGTGCCAGCAGCCGTACTACAGGGGGGGCGAATCAGCCCCAGCATTTT.

This clonotype was seen a handful of times. The gene calls are TRBV12-3 or TRBV12-4 and TRBJ2-2, with D hard to call. CDR3 length: 13 amino acids. V gave up 5 bases and J gave up 7 bases, with 11 bases separating them. The CDR3 region has the DNA TGTGCCAGCAGTCTGAGGAGCGACGGGGAGCTGTTTTTT. Its translation: CASSLRSDGELFF.

This clonotype has at least ten counts. This sequence joins TRBV5-6 and TRBJ1-2; D gene ambiguous. Trimming took 2 bases from V and 2 from J, leaving 7 bases between them. In germline, CDR1 is SGHDT, CDR2 YYEEEE. The CDR3 covers 13 residues. CDR3 nucleotides: TGTGCCAGCAGCTTCGGAACAAACTATGGCTACACCTTC. It specifies CASSFGTNYGYTF.

Only a few counts were recorded for this clonotype. The J gene is TRBJ1-2, the V gene TRBV5-1, with 7 bases that match TRBD1. J gave up 4 bases and V 5 bases, and 5 bases lay outside the gene matches. From germline, CDR1 is SGHRS and CDR2 YFSETQ. CDR3 length: 13 amino acids. The DNA of the CDR3 is TGCGCCAGCAGTATGACAGGGCCCTATGGCTACACCTTC. Encoded protein: CASSMTGPYGYTF.

This rearrangement joins TRBV5-6 to TRBJ1-5; D remains ambiguous. Germline V CDR1 and CDR2: SGHDT, YYEEEE. V was shortened by 4 bases and J by 5 bases, with 13 bases between the two germline ends. This CDR3 comprises 14 residues. The CDR3 nucleotides are TGTGCCAGCAGCATGCCGGGCCCCCATCAGCCCCAGCATTTT. Translated, it gives CASSMPGPHQPQHF.

This clonotype was found many times. CDR3 nucleotide sequence: TGTGCCAGTAGTATAGATTTGGAGCGGGGGGCCTACAATGAGCAGTTCTTC. This gives the protein CASSIDLERGAYNEQFF. V gene TRBV19 combines with J gene TRBJ2-1; TRBD2 matches at 9 bases. J lost 2 bases, V lost 0 bases, and 5 bases had no gene match. The CDR3 has 17 amino acids. Germline CDR1 LNHDA, CDR2 SQIVND (reference sequence).

The gene calls are TRBV5-6 and TRBJ2-1, with unresolved D. The CDR3 consists of 15 residues. The V gene's germline CDR1 is SGHDT and CDR2 YYEEEE. The V end lost 3 bases, the J end lost 4 bases, and 14 bases lay between the germline ends. In DNA form, the CDR3 reads TGTGCCAGCAGCTCGGACGCGTTTCGGTACAATGAGCAGTTCTTC. The encoded protein is CASSSDAFRYNEQFF.

This clonotype has more than one count but fewer than ten. The chain is built from TRBV20-1 and TRBJ2-3; 9 positions match TRBD1. V shed 4 bases, J shed 3 bases, and the junction held 8 bases outside the gene matches. The CDR3 runs to 15 residues. From germline, CDR1 is DFQATT and CDR2 SNEGSKA (reference sequence). Here the CDR3 reads CSATGDRVGTDTQYF. The CDR3 nucleotides read TGCAGTGCTACCGGGGACAGGGTAGGGACAGATACGCAGTATTTT.

CDR3 sequence (DNA): TGTGCCAGCAGCTTAGTCACGGCATCCGAGACCCAGTACTTC. It specifies CASSLVTASETQYF. The rearrangement uses TRBV7-9 and TRBJ2-5; no definite D call. CDR3 length equals 14 residues. V was shortened by 1 base and J by 5 bases, with 11 bases between the two germline ends. Germline CDR1 SEHNR, CDR2 FQNEAQ (reference sequence). The full variable domain, in which reference TRBV7-9 and TRBJ2-5 provide the parts outside the CDR3, is DTGVSQNPRHKITKRGQNVTFRCDPISEHNRLYWYRQTLGQGPEFLTYFQNEAQLEKSRLLSDRFSAERPKGSFSTLEIQRTEQGDSAMYLCASSLVTASETQYFGPGTRLLVL.

This clonotype was recorded a few times. The CDR3 loop reads CASSQPGQTYEQYF. In DNA form, the CDR3 reads TGTGCCAGCTCACAGCCGGGACAGACCTACGAGCAGTACTTC. V gene TRBV18 combines with J gene TRBJ2-7; the match to TRBD1 covers 7 bases. CDR3 length equals 14 residues. V shed 4 bases, J shed 2 bases, and the junction held 5 bases outside the gene matches. From germline, CDR1 is KGHSH and CDR2 LQKENI.

This clonotype occurred a few times. V and J are TRBV12-5 and TRBJ2-5; TRBD1 might be the D (6 bases). The CDR3 contains 16 residues. The V end was cut by 7 bases, the J end by 2 bases, with 20 bases between. Germline CDR1 LGHNT, CDR2 FRNRAP. The CDR3: CASARISGTNQETQYF. CDR3 nucleotides: TGTGCTAGTGCCCGCATCTCCGGGACAAATCAAGAGACCCAGTACTTC.

This clonotype occurred many times. The V call is TRBV4-3, the J call TRBJ1-5; D perhaps matches TRBD1 (6 bases). This CDR3 comprises 15 residues. The germline CDR1 and CDR2 sequences are LGHNA and YSLEER. V was cut by 0 bases and J by 5 bases, with 11 bases left in between. The CDR3 region is CASSQDQGRYQPQHF. The CDR3 region has the DNA TGCGCCAGCAGCCAAGATCAGGGGCGGTATCAGCCCCAGCATTTT.

Many counts were recorded for this clonotype. The V gene is TRBV7-6, the J gene TRBJ2-2; no firm D call. The germline V gene has CDR1 SGHVS and CDR2 FNYEAQ. This CDR3 contains 14 residues. The V end lost 4 bases, the J end lost 6 bases, and 12 bases lay between the germline ends. The CDR3 sequence is CASSSSGDAGELFF. The CDR3 DNA sequence: TGTGCCAGCAGCTCATCCGGTGATGCCGGGGAGCTGTTTTTT. Variable domain in full (rest from reference TRBV7-6 and TRBJ2-2): GAGVSQSPRYKVTKRGQDVALRCDPISGHVSLYWYRQALGQGPEFLTYFNYEAQQDKSGLPNDRFSAERPEGSISTLTIQRTEQRDSAMYRCASSSSGDAGELFFGEGSRLTVL.

V and J are TRBV5-6 and TRBJ1-6; D possibly corresponds to TRBD1 (5 bases). Between the trimmed V and J ends, which lost 0 bases and 10 bases, there was a span of 14 bases. The CDR3 is 15 residues long. CDR1 and CDR2 from the germline V gene are SGHDT and YYEEEE. The CDR3 bases are TGTGCCAGCAGCTTGGTCCCAGGGCAGCAGTCACCCCTCCACTTT. Its protein product is CASSLVPGQQSPLHF.

This clonotype was detected ten times or more. This sequence joins TRBV7-9 and TRBJ2-1, with 8 nucleotides matching TRBD2. Trimming at V came to 3 bases and at J to 2 bases, leaving 3 bases not matched to a gene. Germline assignment: CDR1 SEHNR and CDR2 FQNEAQ (reference sequence). CDR3 length: 15 amino acids. The CDR3 spells CASSFAGGPYNEQFF. CDR3 sequence (DNA): TGTGCCAGCAGCTTCGCGGGGGGACCCTACAATGAGCAGTTCTTC.

Concerning this clonotype: A junction end diverges from the germline sequence, so it may reflect a read error. V is TRBV20-1 and J is TRBJ2-4; D tentatively fits TRBD1 or TRBD2 (5 bases each). CDR3 length equals 15 residues. Germline V CDR1 and CDR2: DFQATT, SNEGSKA (reference sequence). CDR3 sequence (DNA): TGCAGTGCTACAGGAGGTTTTGGGGCTAAAACCATTCAGTACTTC. Protein product: CSATGGFGAKTIQYF.

The sample holds a few counts of this clonotype. The J gene is TRBJ2-2, the V gene TRBV6-1; D not resolved. Trimming left V 4 bases short and J 3 bases short, with 6 bases between. This CDR3 is built from 13 residues. Per the germline V gene, CDR1 is MNHNS and CDR2 is SASEGT. CDR3 in amino acids: CASSGTHTGELFF. CDR3 in DNA: TGTGCCAGCAGTGGAACACACACCGGGGAGCTGTTTTTT.

This clonotype was observed a handful of times. A read error may be the cause here, since a much bigger clone is one base away. The chain is built from TRBV5-1 and TRBJ2-5, with D hard to call. V gave up 0 bases and J gave up 1 base, with 7 bases separating them. This CDR3 region has 14 residues. The germline gives CDR1 SGHRS, CDR2 YFSETQ. The CDR3 region is CASSLVPVQETQYF. In DNA, the CDR3 is TGCGCCAGCAGCTTGGTACCAGTCCAAGAGACCCAGTACTTC.

The chain uses TRBV7-2 and TRBJ1-5; D unclear. CDR3 length equals 16 residues. Per germline, CDR1 SGHTA and CDR2 FQGNSA. The V gene lost 5 bases and the J gene lost 7 bases, with 21 bases spanning the gap. CDR3 nucleotide sequence: TGTGCCAGCAGCCTGGTAGCCGGGCCCGCGGGGCAGCCCCAGCATTTT. This sequence encodes CASSLVAGPAGQPQHF.

In its sample, this clonotype was seen many times. The chain is built from TRBV5-5 and TRBJ2-7, with 11 bases identical to TRBD2. CDR1 and CDR2 (germline): SGHKS, YYEKEE (reference sequence). V lost 4 bases, J lost 7 bases, and 7 bases stayed unmatched. This CDR3 is 14 amino acids long. In DNA, the CDR3 is TGTGCCAGCAGCACATATAGCGGGGGGGAAGAGCAGTACGTC. Its translation is CASSTYSGGEEQYV.

This clonotype was seen ten or more times. J is TRBJ2-3 and V is TRBV4-1, with a tentative D call TRBD2 (6 bases). V was pared by 4 bases and J by 5 bases, with 16 bases between. CDR3 length: 15 amino acids. Germline CDR1 reads MGHRA; CDR2 reads YSYEKL. The CDR3 nucleotides are TGCGCCAGCAGCCGCCGCGGGGAGTTCAGAGATACGCAGTATTTT. Amino acid sequence: CASSRRGEFRDTQYF.

A few counts support this clonotype. The chain combines TRBV7-2 with TRBJ2-3; D is undetermined. Between the trimmed V and J ends, which lost 6 bases and 6 bases, there was a span of 19 bases. Germline CDR1 SGHTA, CDR2 FQGNSA. The CDR3 runs 15 residues. CDR3 DNA sequence: TGTGCCAGCAGAGCTAGGAGTAATCCGTGGGATACGCAGTATTTT. It encodes CASRARSNPWDTQYF.

This clonotype occurred many times. The rearrangement uses TRBV9 and TRBJ1-1; 9 bases match TRBD1. The V and J ends lost 4 bases and 3 bases, in that order; junction bases with no gene match: 10. The germline gives CDR1 SGDLS, CDR2 YYNGEE. The length of the CDR3 is 16 residues. In nucleotides, the CDR3 is TGTGCCAGCAGCCTCCTTACAGGGGGCAGGGACACTGAAGCTTTCTTT. Translating gives CASSLLTGGRDTEAFF.